These 20 T cell receptor beta chains were all obtained from the same sample, sequenced in a study of cytomegalovirus exposure and HLA in healthy donors. Amplification used 60 Vbeta primers and 13 Jbeta primers. The table came from immunoSEQ multiplex PCR; TCRdb's copy has only in-frame clones and leaves some out. The sample lists about 140,000 clones; approximately 80% were seen once. Material for sequencing was PBMCs. These receptors were collected from a woman between 50 and 59 years old in good health and CMV-seronegative.

This clone has more than one count but fewer than ten. V and J are TRBV7-2 and TRBJ2-3; 10 bases fit TRBD2. Trimming at V came to 5 bases and at J to 5 bases, leaving 4 bases not matched to a gene. The CDR3 has 14 amino acids. Germline lookup yields CDR1 SGHTA and CDR2 FQGNSA. CDR3 protein: CASSLSGGEDTQYF. As DNA, the CDR3 is TGTGCCAGCAGCCTGAGCGGGGGGGAAGATACGCAGTATTTT.

The chain carries TRBV10-1 and TRBJ2-1; 7 bases align to TRBD1. In germline, CDR1 is WNHNN, CDR2 SYGVQD (reference sequence). The J segment lost 7 bases and the V segment lost 0 bases, leaving 6 bases of the junction unmatched. This CDR3 is 15 amino acids long. The CDR3, as DNA: TGCGCCAGCAGTGAGTCCGGGACAGTGTGGAATGAGCAGTTCTTC. Its translation is CASSESGTVWNEQFF.

The J gene is TRBJ2-5, the V gene TRBV28, with 8 bases fitting TRBD2. The germline V gene has CDR1 MDHEN and CDR2 SYDVKM. This CDR3 has 16 residues. V was pared by 2 bases and J by 0 bases, with 5 bases of the junction left unmatched. The CDR3, as DNA: TGTGCCAGCAGTTTAGGACGGGGGGGGAACCAAGAGACCCAGTACTTC. Its protein is CASSLGRGGNQETQYF. Combining the CDR3 with reference TRBV28 and TRBJ2-5 gives the whole variable domain DVKVTQSSRYLVKRTGEKVFLECVQDMDHENMFWYRQDPGLGLRLIYFSYDVKMKEKGDIPEGYSVSREKKERFSLILESASTNQTSMYLCASSLGRGGNQETQYFGPGTRLLVL.

This chain links TRBV4-1 with TRBJ1-5; a weak D match, TRBD1 (6 bases). V was cut by 5 bases and J by 7 bases, with 21 bases left in between. The germline V gene has CDR1 MGHRA and CDR2 YSYEKL. The CDR3 is made up of 16 amino acids. The CDR3 DNA is TGCGCCAGCAGCTCCCGGGACATCGACCATTACCAGCCCCAGCATTTT. Amino acid sequence: CASSSRDIDHYQPQHF.

Note on this clone: The junction differs from germline at one of its ends, possibly a read error. The chain carries TRBV7-7 and TRBJ1-5, with TRBD1 matching 8 bases. The CDR3 extends over 15 amino acids. CDR1 SSHAT and CDR2 FNYEAQ come from the germline V gene (reference sequence). In nucleotides, the CDR3 is TGTGCTAGCAACCCAGGGGGCGGAAGCAATCAGCCCCAGCATTTT. Translating it yields CASNPGGGSNQPQHF. The variable domain in full, completed from reference TRBV7-7 and TRBJ1-5, reads GAGVSQSPRYKVTKRGQDVTLRCDPISSHATLYWYQQALGQGPEFLTYFNYEAQPDKSGLPSDRFSAERPEGSISTLTIQRTEQRDSAMYRCASNPGGGSNQPQHFGDGTRLSIL.

The chain carries TRBV28 and TRBJ1-4; 11 nucleotides agree with TRBD1. Per the germline V gene, CDR1 is MDHEN and CDR2 is SYDVKM. There are 17 residues in the CDR3. V was clipped by 2 bases and J by 10 bases; unmatched bases: 12. CDR3 sequence: CASSLGDRGRPFGKLFF. CDR3 DNA sequence: TGTGCCAGCAGTTTAGGGGACAGGGGGAGACCTTTTGGAAAACTGTTTTTT.

The V gene is TRBV6-5, the J gene TRBJ1-2; 7 bases align to TRBD1. The CDR3 spans 14 residues. Germline CDR1 is MNHEY and CDR2 is SVGAGI. Losses at the gene ends were 2 bases for V and 6 bases for J; bases not matched to a gene: 6. CDR3 DNA sequence: TGTGCCAGCAGTTACGGGTCAGGGGGAGATGGCTACACCTTC. It translates to CASSYGSGGDGYTF.

This chain joins TRBV6-6 and TRBJ1-1; 8 nucleotides match TRBD1. The CDR3 has 14 residues. With 0 bases clipped from V and 4 bases from J, the junction kept 1 base outside the gene matches. The germline gives CDR1 MNHNY, CDR2 SVGAGI (reference sequence). In nucleotides, the CDR3 is TGTGCCAGCAGTTACTCGACAGGGGCCACTGAAGCTTTCTTT. Translated: CASSYSTGATEAFF.

The V call is TRBV4-2, the J call TRBJ2-4, with 8 bases that match TRBD2. This CDR3 contains 15 residues. CDR1 and CDR2 from the germline V gene are LGHNA and YNFKEQ. With V trimmed by 0 bases and J by 4 bases, 2 bases remained unmatched. The DNA for the CDR3 is TGTGCCAGCAGCCAAGATGCGGGGGGAAAAAACATTCAGTACTTC. Its protein is CASSQDAGGKNIQYF.

As regards this clone: A junction boundary mismatches the germline segment, possibly from a read error. The chain is built from TRBV7-7 and TRBJ2-5, with TRBD1 matching 7 bases. This CDR3 has 14 residues. Germline CDR1 and CDR2: SSHAT and FNYEAQ (reference sequence). CDR3 amino acids: CASREGTASETQYF. CDR3 bases: TGTGCTAGCAGAGAAGGGACAGCCAGCGAGACCCAGTACTTC.

The chain couples TRBV7-9 to TRBJ1-2; a weak D match, TRBD1 (5 bases). CDR3 length: 14 amino acids. V was clipped by 3 bases and J by 8 bases, with 16 bases between them. CDR1 and CDR2 from the germline V gene are SEHNR and FQNEAQ (reference sequence). The DNA of the CDR3 is TGTGCCAGCAGCTTGGGTACGGGGGATCGGGGCTACACCTTC. This sequence encodes CASSLGTGDRGYTF.

The chain carries TRBV7-8 and TRBJ2-7; D might be TRBD2 (6 bases). Trimming stripped 5 bases from V and 3 bases from J, with 14 bases between. Germline V gene sequence: CDR1 SGHVS, CDR2 FQNEAQ. This CDR3 region has 14 residues. CDR3 nucleotide sequence: TGTGCCAGCAGCCCGCGGGACCCTCGCTACGAGCAGTACTTC. Encoded protein: CASSPRDPRYEQYF. Variable domain in full (rest from reference TRBV7-8 and TRBJ2-7): GAGVSQSPRYKVAKRGQDVALRCDPISGHVSLFWYQQALGQGPEFLTYFQNEAQLDKSGLPSDRFFAERPEGSVSTLKIQRTQQEDSAVYLCASSPRDPRYEQYFGPGTRLTVT.

The chain recombines TRBV13 with TRBJ2-5; 8 nucleotides align to TRBD1. Germline CDR1 reads PRHDT; CDR2 reads FYEKMQ (reference sequence). The length of the CDR3 is 14 residues. J lost 1 base, V lost 4 bases, and 2 bases had no gene match. The CDR3 protein is CASSSDRAQETQYF. The CDR3 DNA follows: TGTGCCAGCAGCTCGGACAGGGCCCAAGAGACCCAGTACTTC.

This chain links TRBV29-1 with TRBJ2-5; 7 bases fit TRBD2. Germline CDR1 and CDR2: SQVTM and ANQGSEA. CDR3 length: 12 residues. Trimming at V came to 8 bases and at J to 3 bases, leaving 6 bases not matched to a gene. This CDR3 reads CSFKRGEETQYF. DNA of the CDR3: TGCAGCTTCAAACGGGGGGAAGAGACCCAGTACTTC. The full variable domain, completed using reference TRBV29-1 and TRBJ2-5, is SAVISQKPSRDICQRGTSLTIQCQVDSQVTMMFWYRQQPGQSLTLIATANQGSEATYESGFVIDKFPISRPNLTFSTLTVSNMSPEDSSIYLCSFKRGEETQYFGPGTRLLVL.

The chain couples TRBV10-3 to TRBJ2-7; 8 nucleotides match TRBD2. The CDR3 length is 15 residues. V lost 3 bases to trimming and J lost 1 base; unmatched junction nucleotides: 5. From germline, CDR1 is ENHRY and CDR2 SYGVKD. CDR3 loop: CAISDLKRGSYEQYF. CDR3 sequence (DNA): TGTGCCATCAGTGATTTAAAGCGGGGGTCCTACGAGCAGTACTTC.

The chain is built from TRBV5-6 and TRBJ2-6; 7 nucleotides match TRBD1. The CDR3 loop spans 15 amino acids. CDR1 and CDR2 from the germline V gene are SGHDT and YYEEEE. V trimming: 5 bases; J trimming: 1 base; junction bases outside the gene matches: 3. The CDR3 nucleotides are TGTGCCAGCAGTCGGGACAGTTCTGGGGCCAACGTCCTGACTTTC. Translated: CASSRDSSGANVLTF.

The chain couples TRBV7-9 to TRBJ2-1; D is possibly TRBD2 (5 bases). CDR1 is SEHNR, CDR2 FQNEAQ, per germline (reference sequence). Trimming pared 5 bases from V and 8 bases from J, leaving 16 bases between. CDR3 length: 14 residues. The CDR3 nucleotides read TGTGCCAGCAGCGACCCGACTCCGGAGGATGAGCAGTTCTTC. Translating gives CASSDPTPEDEQFF.

CDR3 sequence reads: CASSLEGTRSYEQYF. The CDR3 DNA follows: TGTGCCAGCAGCTTAGAAGGGACTAGGTCCTACGAGCAGTACTTC. The V gene is TRBV11-2, the J gene TRBJ2-7; 8 positions agree with TRBD2. The CDR3 sequence is 15 residues long. V lost 0 bases, J lost 1 base, and 2 bases stayed unmatched. In germline, CDR1 is SGHAT, CDR2 FQNNGV.

The chain combines TRBV9 with TRBJ1-4; TRBD1 matches at 9 bases. V dropped 4 bases and J dropped 15; count of bases not matched to a gene: 7. Germline assignment: CDR1 SGDLS and CDR2 YYNGEE. The CDR3 sequence is 12 residues long. The CDR3 DNA is TGTGCCAGCAGCCCAGGGGACAGGGACTTGTTTTTT. Translating gives CASSPGDRDLFF. Full variable domain (rest looked up from reference TRBV9 and TRBJ1-4): DSGVTQTPKHLITATGQRVTLRCSPRSGDLSVYWYQQSLDQGLQFLIQYYNGEERAKGNILERFSAQQFPDLHSELNLSSLELGDSALYFCASSPGDRDLFFGSGTQLSVL.

The chain links TRBV25-1 to TRBJ1-6; the match to TRBD1 covers 9 bases. J was trimmed by 10 bases and V by 3 bases; bases with no gene match: 7. The length of the CDR3 is 15 residues. Germline CDR1 MGHDK, CDR2 SYGVNS. The CDR3 coding sequence is TGTGCCAGCAGTGAGGCGGGACAGGGTCGCTCACCCCTCCACTTT. Protein product: CASSEAGQGRSPLHF.